The 30 T cell receptor beta chains below come from one sample, sequenced in a study of blood T cell repertoires in COVID-19. Profiling relied on immunoSEQ multiplex PCR, and the TCRdb table lists in-frame clones only, not all of them. The sample consists of tens of thousands of clones, approximately 81% of them appearing once. The sample was peripheral blood. Every receptor here comes from a woman in her fifties or sixties with acute or convalescent COVID-19.

The rearrangement uses TRBV19 and TRBJ2-1; no clear D gene. Trimming shortened V by 4 bases and J by 6 bases, and 10 bases separated the two germline ends. Germline values: CDR1 LNHDA, CDR2 SQIVND (reference sequence). This CDR3 spans 13 amino acids. The CDR3 is CASSKASTNEQFF. CDR3 coding DNA: TGTGCCAGTAGTAAGGCTAGTACCAATGAGCAGTTCTTC.

This chain links TRBV7-9 with TRBJ2-1; TRBD1 matches 9 bases. V lost 2 bases, J lost 4 bases, and 3 bases stayed unmatched. Germline V gives CDR1 SEHNR, CDR2 FQNEAQ (reference sequence). The CDR3 covers 15 residues. The CDR3 spells CASSLTGGDYNEQFF. DNA of the CDR3: TGTGCCAGCAGCTTAACAGGGGGCGATTACAATGAGCAGTTCTTC.

The CDR3 loop reads CASRRANQETQYF. DNA for the CDR3: TGTGCCAGCAGGCGAGCAAATCAAGAGACCCAGTACTTC. The chain is built from TRBV27 and TRBJ2-5, with D uncertain. CDR1 is MNHEY and CDR2 is SMNVEV in the germline V gene (reference sequence). Trimming stripped 6 bases from V and 2 bases from J, with 10 bases between. The CDR3 runs 13 residues.

V usage is TRBV6-4 and J usage is TRBJ1-4; possibly TRBD1 for D (6 bases). V gave up 0 bases and J gave up 3 bases, with 8 bases separating them. The CDR3 runs 15 residues. In germline, CDR1 is MRHNA, CDR2 SNTAGT. The DNA for the CDR3 is TGTGCCAGCAGTGACTCAACAGGGTCTAATGAAAAACTGTTTTTT. Amino acid sequence: CASSDSTGSNEKLFF.

The gene calls are TRBV27 and TRBJ2-2; TRBD1 matches 9 bases. The CDR3 consists of 13 residues. CDR1 is MNHEY and CDR2 is SMNVEV in the germline V gene (reference sequence). The ends lost 5 bases at V and 7 bases at J; junction bases unmatched: 2. The CDR3 sequence: CASSGTGNGELFF. The CDR3, as DNA: TGTGCCAGCAGTGGGACAGGGAACGGGGAGCTGTTTTTT.

The sample holds one count of this clone. CDR3 residues: CASNLQGYYGYTF. The CDR3 nucleotides read TGTGCCAGTAATTTACAGGGTTACTATGGCTACACCTTC. This chain links TRBV19 with TRBJ1-2; D may be TRBD1 (6 bases). The ends were cut back, 7 bases at V and 3 bases at J, with 12 bases in the middle. Germline V CDR1 and CDR2: LNHDA, SQIVND (reference sequence). The CDR3 extends over 13 amino acids.

This chain uses TRBV7-3 with TRBJ2-1; TRBD1 matches 9 bases. The length of the CDR3 is 16 residues. After removal of 3 bases from V and 7 bases from J, the junction contained 10 bases not matched to a gene. CDR1 is SGHTA, CDR2 FQGTGA, per germline. CDR3 nucleotide sequence: TGTGCCAGCAGCTTTCGCCCGGGACAGGGTAATAATGAGCAGTTCTTC. Translation: CASSFRPGQGNNEQFF.

The chain uses TRBV5-1 and TRBJ2-1; unclear D gene. The CDR3 is 12 amino acids. Germline CDR1 is SGHRS and CDR2 is YFSETQ. The V end lost 1 base, the J end lost 7 bases, and 6 bases lay between the germline ends. The CDR3 loop reads CASSLTLNEQFF. For the CDR3, the DNA is TGCGCCAGCAGCTTGACTCTAAATGAGCAGTTCTTC.

V is TRBV2 and J is TRBJ2-4, with 8 bases aligning to TRBD1. This CDR3 contains 13 residues. The V and J ends lost 7 bases and 5 bases, in that order; junction bases with no gene match: 4. Germline V CDR1 and CDR2: SNHLY, FYNNEI. The CDR3 nucleotides read TGTGCCAGCACTTGGACAGGGCAAAACATTCAGTACTTC. Protein product: CASTWTGQNIQYF.

The chain uses TRBV6-5 and TRBJ2-1; 7 bases are a match to TRBD1. Germline loops: CDR1 MNHEY, CDR2 SVGAGI. The ends lost 6 bases at V and 7 bases at J; junction bases unmatched: 6. This CDR3 contains 13 residues. The CDR3 nucleotides read TGTGCCAGCAGGAAGGACAGGTTAAATGAGCAGTTCTTC. Its protein product is CASRKDRLNEQFF.

The gene calls are TRBV11-2 and TRBJ1-2, with 9 bases fitting TRBD1. Germline CDR1 and CDR2: SGHAT and FQNNGV. V shed 0 bases and J 4 bases; nucleotides not matched to a gene: 12. This CDR3 region has 18 residues. This CDR3 reads CASSLETGGGVRGYGYTF. The CDR3 region has the DNA TGTGCCAGCAGCTTAGAGACAGGGGGAGGTGTTCGCGGCTATGGCTACACCTTC. The full variable domain, rest sourced from reference TRBV11-2 and TRBJ1-2, is EAGVAQSPRYKIIEKRQSVAFWCNPISGHATLYWYQQILGQGPKLLIQFQNNGVVDDSQLPKDRFSAERLKGVDSTLKIQPAKLEDSAVYLCASSLETGGGVRGYGYTFGSGTRLTVV.

The V gene is TRBV19, the J gene TRBJ1-1, with 7 bases matching TRBD1. With V trimmed by 6 bases and J by 4 bases, 11 bases remained unmatched. The CDR3 totals 15 residues. Germline assignment: CDR1 LNHDA and CDR2 SQIVND (reference sequence). CDR3 in amino acids: CASRPVPGGGTEAFF. The CDR3 DNA reads as TGTGCCAGTAGACCGGTACCAGGGGGTGGCACTGAAGCTTTCTTT. The full variable domain, in which reference TRBV19 and TRBJ1-1 provide the parts outside the CDR3, is DGGITQSPKYLFRKEGQNVTLSCEQNLNHDAMYWYRQDPGQGLRLIYYSQIVNDFQKGDIAEGYSVSREKKESFPLTVTSAQKNPTAFYLCASRPVPGGGTEAFFGQGTRLTVV.

The CDR3 nucleotides are TGCAGTGCTAGTTCGAGCGGGGGGCACAATGAGCAGTTCTTC. Its protein product is CSASSSGGHNEQFF. The chain recombines TRBV20-1 with TRBJ2-1, with TRBD2 matching 9 bases. This CDR3 is 14 amino acids long. The V gene's germline CDR1 is DFQATT and CDR2 SNEGSKA (reference sequence). Trimming took 3 bases from V and 5 from J; bases not matched to a gene: 5.

The chain is built from TRBV5-5 and TRBJ1-2; 8 bases fit TRBD1. Germline-derived CDR1 and CDR2 are SGHKS and YYEKEE (reference sequence). The CDR3 runs 15 residues. The V segment lost 4 bases and the J segment 3 bases; nucleotides outside the gene matches: 8. The CDR3 DNA sequence: TGTGCCAGCAGCATAATGCAGGGGGCGGACTATGGCTACACCTTC. This translates into CASSIMQGADYGYTF.

This clone has just one count. V and J are TRBV2 and TRBJ2-3; TRBD2 matches at 13 bases. Germline V CDR1 and CDR2: SNHLY, FYNNEI. The CDR3 covers 16 residues. V lost 8 bases to trimming and J lost 4 bases; unmatched junction nucleotides: 9. The CDR3: CASRTSGGVGADTQYF. The CDR3 nucleotides are TGTGCCAGCCGGACTAGCGGGGGAGTAGGGGCAGATACGCAGTATTTT.

V gene TRBV6-2 or TRBV6-3 combines with J gene TRBJ2-2, with TRBD2 as a possible D gene (6 bases). This CDR3 contains 15 residues. Germline CDR1 is MNHEY and CDR2 is SVGEGT. V dropped 2 bases and J dropped 3 bases, with 10 bases sitting between them. The CDR3 spells CASSYVGGDTGELFF. CDR3 nucleotides: TGTGCCAGCAGTTACGTCGGCGGGGACACCGGGGAGCTGTTTTTT.

This sequence joins TRBV12-3 or TRBV12-4 and TRBJ1-1, with D tentatively TRBD1 (6 bases). The CDR3 consists of 13 residues. V was cut by 3 bases and J by 4 bases, with 9 bases left in between. The CDR3 sequence is CASSFQGTTEAFF. The DNA for the CDR3 is TGTGCCAGCAGTTTTCAGGGGACCACTGAAGCTTTCTTT.

The chain combines TRBV29-1 with TRBJ1-4; D uncertain. The germline V gene encodes CDR1 SQVTM and CDR2 ANQGSEA. CDR3 size: 13 residues. V shed 7 bases and J shed 4 bases, with 13 bases lying between them. CDR3 region: CSAFGSRNEKLFF. The CDR3 DNA reads as TGCAGCGCCTTCGGGTCCCGTAATGAAAAACTGTTTTTT.

V usage is TRBV30 and J usage is TRBJ2-3; a weak D match, TRBD2 (6 bases). Germline V gene lookup returns CDR1 GTSNPN and CDR2 SVGIG (reference sequence). The CDR3 is 17 amino acids. Trimming pared 4 bases from V and 10 bases from J, leaving 30 bases between. The CDR3 DNA is TGTGCCTGGACCACAGCGTCGGGAGTCCCCGGGGGTCGTCCGCAGTATTTT. This encodes CAWTTASGVPGGRPQYF.

This clone was observed a few times. V gene TRBV6-5 combines with J gene TRBJ2-2; weak D call: TRBD2 (6 bases). The CDR3 totals 12 residues. Germline V gives CDR1 MNHEY, CDR2 SVGAGI. Between the trimmed V and J ends, which lost 6 bases and 7 bases, there was a span of 9 bases. The DNA of the CDR3 is TGTGCCAGCAGCTCGCGGGACGGGGAGCTGTTTTTT. Translated: CASSSRDGELFF.

The chain is built from TRBV7-2 and TRBJ2-7; D gene unclear. CDR1 is SGHTA and CDR2 is FQGNSA in the germline V gene. This CDR3 spans 13 amino acids. The V end was cut by 2 bases, the J end by 5 bases, with 10 bases between. The CDR3 sequence: CASSLTTRNEQYF. In DNA, the CDR3 is TGTGCCAGCAGCTTAACCACGAGAAACGAGCAGTACTTC.

This chain joins TRBV7-2 and TRBJ2-3, with TRBD1 matching 9 bases. In germline, CDR1 is SGHTA, CDR2 FQGNSA. Trimming cost V 5 bases and J 4 bases; bases outside gene matches: 7. The CDR3 contains 15 residues. CDR3 amino acids: CASSTRQGVADTQYF. In DNA form, the CDR3 reads TGTGCCAGCAGCACCCGACAGGGGGTCGCAGATACGCAGTATTTT.

The CDR3 coding sequence is TGCGCCAGCAGCTTGGGAACAGGGGAAAGGAACACCGGGGAGCTGTTTTTT. Translating gives CASSLGTGERNTGELFF. The rearrangement joins TRBV5-1 to TRBJ2-2, with 7 positions matching TRBD1. Germline V CDR1 and CDR2: SGHRS, YFSETQ. J was trimmed by 1 base and V by 0 bases; bases with no gene match: 6. CDR3 length equals 17 residues.

This chain connects TRBV30 to TRBJ1-6; 7 bases fit TRBD1. The V gene end was trimmed by 2 bases and the J gene end by 9 bases; junction bases not matched to a gene: 25. Per germline, CDR1 GTSNPN and CDR2 SVGIG (reference sequence). CDR3 size: 20 residues. CDR3 DNA: TGTGCCTGGAGTAGTATGTTAGGGACAGCTTCTGCCCAGGGCGGTTCACCCCTCCACTTT. It translates to CAWSSMLGTASAQGGSPLHF.

The J gene is TRBJ1-2, the V gene TRBV24-1; 9 bases agree with TRBD1. This CDR3 is built from 14 residues. Germline V gene sequence: CDR1 KGHDR, CDR2 SFDVKD. The V gene end was trimmed by 3 bases and the J gene end by 4 bases; junction bases not matched to a gene: 2. The CDR3 DNA reads TGTGCCACCAGTGATCAGGACAGGGGCTATGGCTACACCTTC. Amino acid sequence: CATSDQDRGYGYTF.

This clone is a singleton in its sample. The gene calls are TRBV3-1 (or the pseudogene TRBV3-2) and TRBJ2-3; 13 positions match TRBD2. CDR3 length: 15 residues. V shed 4 bases and J 6 bases; nucleotides not matched to a gene: 4. CDR1 LGHDT and CDR2 YNNKEL come from the germline V gene (reference sequence). CDR3 sequence: CASSLRLAGGDTQYF. CDR3 nucleotide sequence: TGTGCCAGCAGCCTAAGACTAGCGGGGGGCGATACGCAGTATTTT.

The V gene is TRBV7-2, the J gene TRBJ2-2; D possibly corresponds to TRBD2 (7 bases). V lost 3 bases and J 2 bases, leaving 10 bases between the germline ends. CDR3 length: 15 residues. Germline V CDR1 and CDR2: SGHTA, FQGNSA. The CDR3 DNA sequence: TGTGCCAGCAGCTTTGGGGGGGCCAACACCGGGGAGCTGTTTTTT. Translation: CASSFGGANTGELFF.

The chain combines TRBV6-5 with TRBJ1-2, with 10 bases matching TRBD1. V was clipped by 6 bases and J by 5 bases; unmatched bases: 9. The CDR3 spans 15 residues. Germline CDR1 and CDR2: MNHEY and SVGAGI. The CDR3 region has the DNA TGTGCCAGCAGACCGACAGGGGGCGAATGGTATGGCTACACCTTC. Its protein is CASRPTGGEWYGYTF.

Here the CDR3 DNA reads TGTGCCAGCAGCGTAGATGCGGGGAGCTCCTACAATGAGCAGTTCTTC. Encoded protein: CASSVDAGSSYNEQFF. The genes are TRBV9 and TRBJ2-1; a weak D match, TRBD2 (6 bases). V was pared by 0 bases and J by 0 bases, with 10 bases between. Germline CDR1 and CDR2: SGDLS and YYNGEE. The CDR3 contains 16 residues. Full variable domain (missing parts from reference TRBV9 and TRBJ2-1): DSGVTQTPKHLITATGQRVTLRCSPRSGDLSVYWYQQSLDQGLQFLIQYYNGEERAKGNILERFSAQQFPDLHSELNLSSLELGDSALYFCASSVDAGSSYNEQFFGPGTRLTVL.

The chain has TRBV19 and TRBJ2-2; TRBD2 matches at 10 bases. The germline V gene encodes CDR1 LNHDA and CDR2 SQIVND (reference sequence). The J segment lost 5 bases and the V segment lost 3 bases, leaving 6 bases of the junction unmatched. The CDR3 contains 16 residues. CDR3 DNA sequence: TGTGCCAGTAGTATCCCAGCGGGGGGGTGGACCGGGGAGCTGTTTTTT. As protein: CASSIPAGGWTGELFF.